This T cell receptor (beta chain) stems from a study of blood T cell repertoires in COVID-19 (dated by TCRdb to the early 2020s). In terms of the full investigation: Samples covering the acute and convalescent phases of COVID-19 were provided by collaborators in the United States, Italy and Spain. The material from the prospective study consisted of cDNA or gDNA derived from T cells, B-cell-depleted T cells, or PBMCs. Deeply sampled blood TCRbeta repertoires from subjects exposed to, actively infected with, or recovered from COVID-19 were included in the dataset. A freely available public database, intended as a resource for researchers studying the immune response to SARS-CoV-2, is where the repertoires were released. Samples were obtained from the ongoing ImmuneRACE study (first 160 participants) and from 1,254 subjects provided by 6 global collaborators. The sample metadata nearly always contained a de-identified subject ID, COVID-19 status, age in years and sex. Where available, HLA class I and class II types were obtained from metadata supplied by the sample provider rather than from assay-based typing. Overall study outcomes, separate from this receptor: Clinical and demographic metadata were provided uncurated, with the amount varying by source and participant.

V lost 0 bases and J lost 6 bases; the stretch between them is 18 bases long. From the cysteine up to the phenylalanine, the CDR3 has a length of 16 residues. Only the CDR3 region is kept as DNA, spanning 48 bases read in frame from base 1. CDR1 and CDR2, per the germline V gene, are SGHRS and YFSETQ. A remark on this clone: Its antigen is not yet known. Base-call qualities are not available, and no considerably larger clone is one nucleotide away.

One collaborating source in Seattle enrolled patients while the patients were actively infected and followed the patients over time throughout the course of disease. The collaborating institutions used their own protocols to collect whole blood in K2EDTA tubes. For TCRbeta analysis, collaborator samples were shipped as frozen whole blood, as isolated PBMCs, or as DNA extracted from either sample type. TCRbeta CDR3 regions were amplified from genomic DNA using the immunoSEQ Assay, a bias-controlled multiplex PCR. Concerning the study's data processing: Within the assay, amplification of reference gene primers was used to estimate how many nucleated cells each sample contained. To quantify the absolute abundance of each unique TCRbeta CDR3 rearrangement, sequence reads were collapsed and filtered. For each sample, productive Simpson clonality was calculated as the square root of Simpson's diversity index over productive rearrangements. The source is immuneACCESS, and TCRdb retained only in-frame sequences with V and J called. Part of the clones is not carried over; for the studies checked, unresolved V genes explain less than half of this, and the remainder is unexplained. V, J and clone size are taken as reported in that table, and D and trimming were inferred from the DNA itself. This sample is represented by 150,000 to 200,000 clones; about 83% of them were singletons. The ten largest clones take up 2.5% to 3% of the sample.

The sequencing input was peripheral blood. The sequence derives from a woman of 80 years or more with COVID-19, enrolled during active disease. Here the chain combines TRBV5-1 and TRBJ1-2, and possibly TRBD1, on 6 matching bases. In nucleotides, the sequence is TGCGCCAGCAGCTTGGCCTGGTCAGGGGTAGGGAATGGCTACACCTTC. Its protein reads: CASSLAWSGVGNGYTF.